These 26 T cell receptor beta chains came from one sample sequenced in a study of cytotoxic CD8 clonotypes in ibrutinib-treated CLL. Libraries were prepared by immunoSEQ multiplex PCR; TCRdb keeps only in-frame clonotypes and omits some of them. Found here are 60,000 to 95,000 clones, approximately 87% of them singletons; the top ten hold around 37%. Source: PBMCs, taken after 24 months of ibrutinib treatment. Receptor source: a human donor with chronic lymphocytic leukemia.

This rearrangement joins TRBV4-3 to TRBJ2-1; 10 bases agree with TRBD2. Trimming at V came to 0 bases and at J to 8 bases, leaving 7 bases not matched to a gene. This CDR3 comprises 16 residues. Germline V gene data show CDR1 as LGHNA and CDR2 as YSLEER. The CDR3 nucleotides are TGCGCCAGCAGCCAAGAATCTAGCGGGAGTGATTATGAGCAGTTCTTC. This encodes CASSQESSGSDYEQFF.

This clone was found once. V gene TRBV5-4 combines with J gene TRBJ1-1; D unclear. Germline-derived CDR1 and CDR2 are SGHNT and YYREEE (reference sequence). V dropped 2 bases and J dropped 4 bases, with 15 bases sitting between them. The CDR3 covers 15 residues. The CDR3 DNA reads as TGTGCCAGCAGCTTTCCCAAGGGAGGGAGCACTGAAGCTTTCTTT. Residues: CASSFPKGGSTEAFF.

The genes are TRBV18 and TRBJ1-4, with unresolved D. The germline V gene encodes CDR1 KGHSH and CDR2 LQKENI. V gave up 3 bases and J gave up 6 bases, with 17 bases separating them. This CDR3 region has 16 residues. The CDR3 loop is CASSPLRGLYDEKLFF. CDR3 bases: TGTGCCAGCTCACCTCTCCGAGGGTTGTACGATGAAAAACTGTTTTTT.

This chain connects TRBV27 to TRBJ2-3; 10 bases agree with TRBD2. The CDR3 is made up of 13 amino acids. Trimming at V came to 6 bases and at J to 9 bases, leaving 6 bases not matched to a gene. Germline V gene sequence: CDR1 MNHEY, CDR2 SMNVEV (reference sequence). The CDR3 region has the DNA TGTGCCAGCAGAGCGGGAGGGGCAGGAACGCAGTATTTT. This codes for CASRAGGAGTQYF.

This chain joins TRBV11-2 and TRBJ2-1; TRBD2 agrees at 10 bases. The CDR3 totals 16 residues. Germline CDR1 reads SGHAT; CDR2 reads FQNNGV. V shed 5 bases and J 7 bases; nucleotides not matched to a gene: 11. The CDR3 DNA reads TGTGCCAGCAGCAGACTGGGACTAGCGTTACGTAATGAGCAGTTCTTC. Translating it yields CASSRLGLALRNEQFF.

CDR3 in DNA: TGTGCCAGCAGCCTCCTTCACCAACAAGAGACCCAGTACTTC. Its translation is CASSLLHQQETQYF. The chain links TRBV7-9 to TRBJ2-5; no reliable D call. CDR1 is SEHNR and CDR2 is FQNEAQ in the germline V gene (reference sequence). V dropped 5 bases and J dropped 2 bases, with 12 bases sitting between them. CDR3 length: 14 amino acids.

This clone was found once. V is TRBV28 and J is TRBJ2-5, with a tentative D call TRBD1 (5 bases). The length of the CDR3 is 16 residues. Trimming removed 6 bases from V and 4 bases from J, with 21 bases in between. Per germline, CDR1 MDHEN and CDR2 SYDVKM. CDR3: CASSSVLTLRGETQYF. CDR3 DNA sequence: TGTGCCAGCAGCTCCGTCTTAACCTTAAGGGGAGAGACCCAGTACTTC.

The rearrangement joins TRBV5-4 to TRBJ2-2, with 12 bases matching TRBD2. V lost 1 base and J lost 5; bases outside the gene matches: 6. The CDR3 covers 17 residues. Germline assignment: CDR1 SGHNT and CDR2 YYREEE (reference sequence). CDR3 loop: CASSLKTSGSLTGELFF. CDR3 in DNA: TGTGCCAGCAGCTTGAAGACTAGCGGGAGTTTGACCGGGGAGCTGTTTTTT.

About this clone: Other DNA sequences of this sample code for an identical CDR3. This chain connects TRBV5-1 to TRBJ2-3; D is undetermined. This CDR3 has 12 amino acids. Germline V gene sequence: CDR1 SGHRS, CDR2 YFSETQ. Trimming took 4 bases from V and 6 from J, leaving 9 bases between them. The CDR3 loop reads CASSLTTDTQYF. The CDR3 region has the DNA TGCGCCAGCAGCCTAACAACGGATACGCAGTATTTT.

This rearrangement joins TRBV30 to TRBJ2-5, with 9 bases that match TRBD1. Germline CDR1 reads GTSNPN; CDR2 reads SVGIG (reference sequence). This CDR3 region has 15 residues. Trimming cost V 1 base and J 4 bases; bases outside gene matches: 7. The DNA of the CDR3 is TGTGCCTGGAGTGGGGGGACAGGGTACCGAGAGACCCAGTACTTC. Its translation is CAWSGGTGYRETQYF.

This chain links TRBV15 with TRBJ1-1; D is undetermined. Germline CDR1 LNHNV, CDR2 YYDKDF (reference sequence). Trimming pared 6 bases from V and 0 bases from J, leaving 5 bases between. The CDR3 loop spans 12 amino acids. This CDR3 is CATRYMNTEAFF. The CDR3 DNA sequence: TGTGCCACCAGATATATGAACACTGAAGCTTTCTTT.

The table lists this clone with a count of one. J is TRBJ2-4 and V is TRBV5-1; 9 bases match TRBD2. V gave up 3 bases and J gave up 7 bases; unmatched junction bases: 8. This CDR3 region has 15 residues. Germline V gives CDR1 SGHRS, CDR2 YFSETQ. CDR3 amino acids: CASSSAGLARNIQYF. CDR3 sequence (DNA): TGCGCCAGCAGCTCCGCGGGACTAGCCAGGAACATTCAGTACTTC.

The J gene is TRBJ2-1, the V gene TRBV5-6; D uncertain. The germline V and J ends were trimmed by 1 base and 0 bases, with 11 bases remaining between them. Germline V gives CDR1 SGHDT, CDR2 YYEEEE. This CDR3 contains 16 residues. The CDR3 here is CASSLRVGSSYNEQFF. For the CDR3, the DNA is TGTGCCAGCAGCTTGCGTGTGGGCAGCTCCTACAATGAGCAGTTCTTC.

This chain links TRBV15 with TRBJ1-1; D not resolved. The CDR3 runs to 14 residues. V lost 1 base, J lost 1 base, and 7 bases lay in between. CDR1 is LNHNV and CDR2 is YYDKDF in the germline V gene (reference sequence). The CDR3 DNA reads TGTGCCACCAGCAGAGGTGAGGAGAACACTGAAGCTTTCTTT. It codes for CATSRGEENTEAFF. Based on the CDR3 plus reference TRBV15 and TRBJ1-1, the full variable domain is DAMVIQNPRYQVTQFGKPVTLSCSQTLNHNVMYWYQQKSSQAPKLLFHYYDKDFNNEADTPDNFQSRRPNTSFCFLDIRSPGLGDTAMYLCATSRGEENTEAFFGQGTRLTVV.

This clone appeared a few times. The chain is built from TRBV6-4 and TRBJ2-3; TRBD2 is a possible D gene (6 bases). V was trimmed by 5 bases and J by 0 bases, leaving 9 bases between them. The germline gives CDR1 MRHNA, CDR2 SNTAGT. The CDR3 totals 14 residues. The CDR3 DNA sequence: TGTGCCAGCAGTCGAAGCGGGAGCACAGATACGCAGTATTTT. Its protein product is CASSRSGSTDTQYF.

This chain links TRBV10-3 with TRBJ2-7; D is possibly TRBD2 (6 bases). Trimming removed 10 bases from V and 0 bases from J, with 22 bases in between. This CDR3 has 16 amino acids. Germline V gene data show CDR1 as ENHRY and CDR2 as SYGVKD. The CDR3 region is CATRPSWGGASYEQYF. The CDR3 DNA is TGTGCCACAAGACCCAGCTGGGGCGGGGCCTCCTACGAGCAGTACTTC.

The chain uses TRBV27 and TRBJ2-7; D unclear. The ends were cut back, 5 bases at V and 1 base at J, with 9 bases in the middle. CDR3 length: 13 residues. The V gene's germline CDR1 is MNHEY and CDR2 SMNVEV (reference sequence). CDR3 sequence reads: CASSNPPSYEQYF. The CDR3, as DNA: TGTGCCAGCAGTAATCCCCCGTCCTACGAGCAGTACTTC.

V gene TRBV30 combines with J gene TRBJ2-7; 8 bases align to TRBD2. CDR1 GTSNPN and CDR2 SVGIG come from the germline V gene (reference sequence). The CDR3 consists of 14 residues. The ends lost 2 bases at V and 6 bases at J; junction bases unmatched: 9. This CDR3 is CAWSLGGLVGEQYF. The CDR3, as DNA: TGTGCCTGGAGTTTGGGGGGACTAGTCGGCGAGCAGTACTTC.

The chain couples TRBV11-2 to TRBJ2-7; a possible D gene is TRBD1 (6 bases). V was cut by 5 bases and J by 6 bases, with 23 bases left in between. Per germline, CDR1 SGHAT and CDR2 FQNNGV. This CDR3 spans 16 amino acids. The CDR3 loop reads CASSPRSQGMLSEQYF. CDR3 DNA sequence: TGTGCCAGCAGCCCTCGGTCGCAGGGGATGTTAAGCGAGCAGTACTTC.

Only one count was recorded for this clone. The V gene is TRBV15, the J gene TRBJ2-3; 8 nucleotides line up with TRBD1. J gave up 4 bases and V 4 bases, and 10 bases lay outside the gene matches. The germline V gene has CDR1 LNHNV and CDR2 YYDKDF (reference sequence). The CDR3 extends over 16 amino acids. Here the CDR3 reads CATSTLVQGEADTQYF. The CDR3 DNA follows: TGTGCCACCAGCACCCTCGTACAGGGGGAGGCAGATACGCAGTATTTT. Supplemented by reference TRBV15 and TRBJ2-3, the full variable domain reads DAMVIQNPRYQVTQFGKPVTLSCSQTLNHNVMYWYQQKSSQAPKLLFHYYDKDFNNEADTPDNFQSRRPNTSFCFLDIRSPGLGDTAMYLCATSTLVQGEADTQYFGPGTRLTVL.

This chain connects TRBV11-3 to TRBJ2-2; D might be TRBD1 or TRBD2, each matching 7 bases. From germline, CDR1 is SGHNT and CDR2 YENEEA. The CDR3 covers 15 residues. V lost 5 bases, J lost 6 bases, and 16 bases lay in between. The CDR3 nucleotides are TGTGCCAGCAGCCCGCAGGGGGGGCTGCCCGGGGAGCTGTTTTTT. Its protein product is CASSPQGGLPGELFF.

The rearrangement joins TRBV10-3 to TRBJ2-4, with 8 positions matching TRBD1. J was trimmed by 7 bases and V by 2 bases; bases with no gene match: 4. The CDR3 loop spans 14 amino acids. The germline V gene encodes CDR1 ENHRY and CDR2 SYGVKD. The CDR3 bases are TGTGCCATCAGTGAGAGGACAGGGAGTAACATTCAGTACTTC. Its translation is CAISERTGSNIQYF.

This sequence joins TRBV4-1 and TRBJ1-2, with 7 bases lining up with TRBD1. V trimming: 6 bases; J trimming: 6 bases; junction bases outside the gene matches: 13. CDR3 length: 15 amino acids. Per the germline V gene, CDR1 is MGHRA and CDR2 is YSYEKL. The CDR3 DNA reads TGCGCCAGCAGAAAAATTTTACGACAGGGAGATGGCTACACCTTC. It translates to CASRKILRQGDGYTF.

The gene calls are TRBV9 and TRBJ2-3; D gene uncertain. The germline CDR1 and CDR2 sequences are SGDLS and YYNGEE. V lost 3 bases, J lost 0 bases, and 8 bases lay in between. The CDR3 covers 14 residues. Here the CDR3 DNA reads TGTGCCAGCAGCGCCGACACGAGCACAGATACGCAGTATTTT. Translated, it gives CASSADTSTDTQYF.

This clone was found a few times. This CDR3 reads CASSLGTTPGNTIYF. The DNA for the CDR3 is TGTGCCAGCAGCTTGGGGACAACCCCTGGAAACACCATATATTTT. This chain connects TRBV5-6 to TRBJ1-3, with D possibly matching TRBD1 (5 bases). V gave up 0 bases and J gave up 2 bases, with 9 bases separating them. There are 15 residues in the CDR3. The V gene's germline CDR1 is SGHDT and CDR2 YYEEEE.

The J gene is TRBJ2-2, the V gene TRBV7-9, with a possible D match to TRBD2 (5 bases). Trimming stripped 5 bases from V and 2 bases from J, with 9 bases between. In germline, CDR1 is SEHNR, CDR2 FQNEAQ (reference sequence). The length of the CDR3 is 14 residues. CDR3 bases: TGTGCCAGCAGCCACCGACTAAACACCGGGGAGCTGTTTTTT. Encoded protein: CASSHRLNTGELFF.